These T cell receptor beta chains were read from a single sample in a study of CD8+CD57+ T cells in acquired aplastic anemia. TCRdb re-analysed the reads in MiXCR, keeping a single row per CDR3 protein. The table has nearly 60,000 distinct CDR3 sequences, around 50% seen once. The sample consisted of sorted CD4+, CD8+, or CD8+CD57+ T cells (not recorded which) from PBMCs. The source of these receptors is a human donor with aplastic anemia. CDR3s include the opening cysteine and the closing phenylalanine or tryptophan. D genes are given only for firm matches. For some rows the clone size is stated as once, few or many, or as a class when expanded; others skip it.

J gene	D gene	V gene	clone size	CDR3 protein	CDR3 DNA
TRBJ2-7	TRBD1	TRBV5-1	once	CASSLGGQIYEQYF	TGCGCCAGCAGCTTGGGGGGACAGATCTACGAGCAGTACTTC
TRBJ2-2	-	TRBV10-3	-	CAISVPLRAANTGELFF	TGTGCCATCAGTGTTCCCTTAAGGGCGGCGAACACCGGGGAGCTGTTTTTT
TRBJ2-6	TRBD2	TRBV16	many	CASSHPGGRLHRGANVLTF	TGTGCCAGCAGCCACCCGGGAGGGCGGCTCCATCGTGGGGCCAACGTCCTGACTTTC
TRBJ2-7	TRBD1	TRBV2	-	CASRRDRDGSYEQYF	TGTGCCAGCAGGAGGGACAGGGACGGTTCCTACGAGCAGTACTTC
TRBJ1-2	-	TRBV2	-	CASSIPGRDYGYTF	TGTGCCAGCAGTATTCCAGGGAGGGACTATGGCTACACCTTC
TRBJ2-1	-	TRBV25-1	-	CASSEARQGYEQFF	TGTGCCAGCAGTGAGGCGCGTCAAGGGTATGAGCAGTTCTTC
TRBJ2-2	-	TRBV6-1	many	CASSERPEGELFF	TGTGCCAGCAGTGAGCGTCCGGAGGGGGAGCTGTTTTTT
TRBJ1-1	-	TRBV9	many	CASSVGGDTEAFF	TGTGCCAGCAGCGTTGGGGGGGACACTGAAGCTTTCTTT
TRBJ1-2	-	TRBV15	-	CATSEHHILNYGYTF	TGTGCCACCAGCGAACACCATATTCTTAACTATGGCTACACCTTC
TRBJ2-5	TRBD1	TRBV7-6	-	CASSQGEQETQYF	TGTGCCAGCTCCCAGGGGGAGCAAGAGACCCAGTACTTC
TRBJ2-7	-	TRBV20-1	once	CSARNDRDYFLYEQYF	TGCAGTGCTAGAAATGACAGGGACTACTTTCTCTACGAGCAGTACTTC
TRBJ2-5	TRBD1	TRBV5-6	-	CASSLMGDSQETQYF	TGTGCCAGCAGCCTCATGGGGGACAGTCAAGAGACCCAGTACTTC
TRBJ1-5	TRBD1	TRBV19	-	CASSGATGGNQPQHF	TGTGCCAGTAGTGGGGCGACAGGGGGCAATCAGCCCCAGCATTTT
TRBJ2-7	TRBD1	TRBV12-3/TRBV12-4	many	CASTLGQGAYEQYF	TGTGCCAGCACCTTGGGACAGGGGGCCTACGAGCAGTACTTC
TRBJ1-1	-	TRBV6-6	many	CASTDRYTEAFF	TGTGCCAGCACGGATAGGTACACTGAAGCTTTCTTT
TRBJ2-3	-	TRBV11-2	-	CASSLEAAGTDTQYF	TGTGCCAGCAGCTTAGAGGCGGCTGGGACAGATACGCAGTATTTT
TRBJ2-2	-	TRBV6-1	few	CASTQGAGELFF	TGTGCCAGCACCCAAGGGGCCGGGGAGCTGTTTTTT
TRBJ2-1	TRBD1	TRBV2	many	CASSDRRPGQGSYNEQFF	TGTGCCAGCAGTGATCGTAGGCCTGGACAGGGGTCCTACAATGAGCAGTTCTTC
TRBJ2-7	-	TRBV14	many	CASSPGPLHEQYF	TGTGCCAGCAGCCCTGGGCCCTTACACGAGCAGTACTTC
TRBJ2-1	-	TRBV24-1	few	CATSDLEDFYNEQFF	TGTGCCACCAGTGATTTGGAAGACTTCTACAATGAGCAGTTCTTC
TRBJ1-1	-	TRBV11-2	many	CASSPTSRQFHTEAFF	TGTGCCAGCAGCCCAACCTCCCGACAGTTTCACACTGAAGCTTTCTTT
TRBJ1-1	-	TRBV29-1	-	CSVALTANTEAFF	TGCAGCGTTGCCCTGACAGCGAACACTGAAGCTTTCTTT
TRBJ1-1	TRBD1	TRBV29-1	-	CSVVGGGKLNTEAFF	TGCAGCGTTGTAGGGGGCGGGAAACTTAACACTGAAGCTTTCTTT
TRBJ2-3	-	TRBV10-1	-	CASSPGVPDTQYF	TGCGCCAGCAGTCCAGGGGTTCCAGATACGCAGTATTTT
TRBJ2-3	TRBD1	TRBV15	medium-sized	CATSRIDRADTQYF	TGTGCCACCAGCAGAATCGACAGGGCAGATACGCAGTATTTT
TRBJ2-7	-	TRBV27	many	CASSLTGTETYEQYF	TGTGCCAGCAGCTTGACCGGGACCGAGACCTACGAGCAGTACTTC
TRBJ2-7	-	TRBV24-1	once	CATSEPRTETYEQYF	TGTGCCACCAGTGAACCTCGGACAGAGACCTACGAGCAGTACTTC